This T cell receptor beta chain came from a study of cytomegalovirus exposure and HLA in healthy donors. The CDR3 has 15 residues. CDR1 is SGHRS, CDR2 YFSETQ, per germline. Trimming cost V 1 base and J 1 base, with 11 bases left between them. The PCR used 60 Vbeta and 13 Jbeta primers. Produced via immunoSEQ multiplex PCR; TCRdb's table is partial and in-frame only. The sample yields 140,000 or so clones, 65% to 80% seen once. The chain recombines TRBV5-1 with TRBJ1-2; D not resolved. This TCR came from a woman aged 30 to 39 in good health and CMV-seronegative. The sequencing sample was made of PBMCs. CDR3 region: CASSLSPFDNYGYTF. The DNA of the CDR3 is TGCGCCAGCAGCTTGAGCCCGTTCGATAACTATGGCTACACCTTC.